This TCR beta chain was captured by sequencing in a study of shared clonotypes between healthy human individuals (dated by TCRdb to 2020 to 2021). Describing the broader study: A few men and a couple of women, aged 18 to 49 years, made up the cohort. For each donor, CD4 naive and CD4 memory were each run on three plates, CD8 naive on two plates, and CD8 memory on one plate. To estimate repertoire size and how much clonotypes are shared between individuals, the study performed deep sequencing of blood TCR repertoires from a few healthy adults. To increase sequencing depth and limit assay-specific biases, different laboratories used diverse techniques to prepare libraries and sequence TCR repertoires. Between about 0.8 and 9 billion PBMCs per donor were obtained by leukapheresis.

On this clone: No antigen is known for it. Base qualities are not provided; no much larger clone lies one nucleotide away.

The donors were healthy, HIV-negative adults who had no recently reported acute infections or vaccinations. Every donor was a Caucasian adult living in Nashville, Tennessee, USA. CD4+ T cells were enriched by magnetic negative selection; naive cells were then positively selected on CD45RA, and the negative fraction formed the memory subset. After blood collection by leukapheresis, PBMCs were isolated using Ficoll-Histopaque density gradient centrifugation and then cryopreserved in the vapor phase of liquid nitrogen. Analytical flow cytometry was used to check the purity and quantity of every magnetically sorted T cell population. Each sorted fraction had its genomic DNA isolated and then quantified by UV absorbance on a Nanodrop 2000c. Including cysteine and phenylalanine, the CDR3 has 13 amino acids. Of all the DNA, just the CDR3 is kept, 39 bases in frame from base 1. V is shortened by 11 bases, J by 5 bases, and the region joining them spans 18 bases. Based on the germline V gene, the CDR1 and CDR2 sequences are SGHTA and FQGNSA.

What the authors observed across the whole study: Incomplete sequencing was indicated by rarefaction of sorted-subset datasets, despite the large sequencing depth. Only blood was sampled, and tissue TCR repertoires likely differ from those in blood. Based on pairwise subsampling, the degree of clonotype sharing among donors was expected to be affected by sequencing depth. When several donors were compared, the shared fraction of clonotypes was roughly 4.8% for naive CD4, 3.5% to 4% for naive CD8, 2.3% for memory CD4, and around 0.4% for memory CD8. The small number of donors limited the genetic and exposure-history diversity represented. Compared with non-shared clonotypes, the clonotypes found in all four sorted-subset donors had higher generation probabilities. Estimated clonotype richness was generally larger for naive than for memory subsets.

Using the deep immunoSEQ assay, multiplex PCR amplified TCR CDR3 regions from genomic DNA. Genomic DNA extracted from each cell subset was distributed evenly over all wells of several immunoSEQ 96-well plates, and each plate served as one replicate. Each replicate PCR for sorted subsets received around 210 ng genomic DNA, equal to about 30,000 T cell genomes. Purified libraries were quantified with a Qubit 3.0 fluorometer, sized on a Bioanalyzer 2100, and re-quantified with the KAPA Library Quantification kit. A separate single-read 150-cycle Illumina NextSeq 550 flow cell was used to sequence each immunoSEQ 96-well plate. The published analysis was carried out like this. Because the immunoSEQ output held only junctional sequences and lacked quality scores, the filtering could not match the filtering applied to full-length reads. To assign V/J genes and CDR3, sequences were annotated against IMGT germline references using PyIR, a Python wrapper for IgBLAST v1.9. Reads with weak V/J assignments (E-value above 1e-6), missing CDR3, stop codons, out-of-frame junctions, or ambiguous translated residues were removed. A V3J clonotype was defined by an identical inferred V gene, J gene, and CDR3 amino acid sequence. Percentage overlap between repertoires was computed as shared unique clonotypes divided by the size of the smaller repertoire. Three approaches were used to assess repertoire richness: RTK rarefaction, the Chao1 estimator, and Recon v2.1 estimates of unobserved clonotypes. OLGA was used to compute generation probabilities for all TCRbeta clonotypes that the gDNA method yielded from several donors. What TCRdb holds here is the immuneACCESS table cut down to in-frame rearrangements. Part of the clones is not present; checked against another copy, under half of the missing clones reflect an unresolved V gene, and the others are unexplained. V and J calls and clone size are as listed in that table; D and trimming were resolved from the DNA. In this sample the table shows millions of clones, 85% to 95% of which occur a single time. The ten largest clones represent over 0.12% of the sample.

The rearrangement joined TRBV7-2 to TRBJ2-5, and TRBD1 may be the D gene, going by 6 matching bases. The sample was naive CD4+ T cells sorted from blood. The sample's cell subset or site label is to be understood as: CD45RA+ positively selected. The sequence derives from a man aged 18 to 30 in good health. The DNA sequence is given as TGTGCCGGAAGAGGGGGTCCGGGGGAGACCCAGTACTTC. This is translated as CAGRGGPGETQYF.